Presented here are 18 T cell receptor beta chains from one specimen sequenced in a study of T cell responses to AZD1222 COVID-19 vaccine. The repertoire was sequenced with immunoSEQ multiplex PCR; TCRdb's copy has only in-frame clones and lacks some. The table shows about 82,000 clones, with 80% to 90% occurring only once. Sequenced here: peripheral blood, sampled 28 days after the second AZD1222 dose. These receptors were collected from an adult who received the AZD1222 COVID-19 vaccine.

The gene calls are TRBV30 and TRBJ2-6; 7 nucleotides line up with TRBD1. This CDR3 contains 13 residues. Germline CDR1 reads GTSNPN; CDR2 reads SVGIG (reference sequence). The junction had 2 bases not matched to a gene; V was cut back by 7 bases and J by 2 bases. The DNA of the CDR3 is TGTGCCTTCAGGGGGACTGGGGCCAACGTCCTGACTTTC. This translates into CAFRGTGANVLTF.

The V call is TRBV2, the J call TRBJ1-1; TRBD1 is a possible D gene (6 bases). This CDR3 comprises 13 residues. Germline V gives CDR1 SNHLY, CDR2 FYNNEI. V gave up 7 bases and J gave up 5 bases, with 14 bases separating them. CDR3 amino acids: CASKGGSGTEAFF. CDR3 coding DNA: TGTGCCAGCAAGGGGGGATCAGGGACTGAAGCTTTCTTT. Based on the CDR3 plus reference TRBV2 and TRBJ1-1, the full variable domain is EPEVTQTPSHQVTQMGQEVILRCVPISNHLYFYWYRQILGQKVEFLVSFYNNEISEKSEIFDDQFSVERPDGSNFTLKIRSTKLEDSAMYFCASKGGSGTEAFFGQGTRLTVV.

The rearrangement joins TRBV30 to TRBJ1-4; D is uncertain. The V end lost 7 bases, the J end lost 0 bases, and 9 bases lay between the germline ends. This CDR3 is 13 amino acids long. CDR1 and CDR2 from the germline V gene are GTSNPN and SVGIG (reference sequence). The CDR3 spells CAYSASTNEKLFF. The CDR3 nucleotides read TGTGCCTACAGTGCTTCAACTAATGAAAAACTGTTTTTT. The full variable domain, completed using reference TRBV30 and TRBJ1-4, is SQTIHQWPATLVQPVGSPLSLECTVEGTSNPNLYWYRQAAGRGLQLLFYSVGIGQISSEVPQNLSASRPQDRQFILSSKKLLLSDSGFYLCAYSASTNEKLFFGSGTQLSVL.

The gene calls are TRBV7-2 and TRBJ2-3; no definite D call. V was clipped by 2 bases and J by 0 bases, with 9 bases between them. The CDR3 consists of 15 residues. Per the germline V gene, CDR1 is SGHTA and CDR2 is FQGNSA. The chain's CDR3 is CASSLKAGSTDTQYF. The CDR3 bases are TGTGCCAGCAGCTTAAAGGCAGGTAGCACAGATACGCAGTATTTT.

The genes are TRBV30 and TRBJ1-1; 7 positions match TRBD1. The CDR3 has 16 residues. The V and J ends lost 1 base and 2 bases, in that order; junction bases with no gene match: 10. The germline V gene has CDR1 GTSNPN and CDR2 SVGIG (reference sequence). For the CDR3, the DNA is TGTGCCTGGAGTGCCCGACAGGGCGCTTCAAACACTGAAGCTTTCTTT. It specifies CAWSARQGASNTEAFF.

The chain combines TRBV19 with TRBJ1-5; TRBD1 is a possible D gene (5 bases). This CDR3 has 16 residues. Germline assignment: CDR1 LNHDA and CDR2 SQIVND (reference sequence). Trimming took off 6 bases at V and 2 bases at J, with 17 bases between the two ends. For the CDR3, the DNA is TGTGCCAGTAGGCCGGGACGGCAGGCAGGCAATCAGCCCCAGCATTTT. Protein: CASRPGRQAGNQPQHF. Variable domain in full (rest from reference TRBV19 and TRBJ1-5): DGGITQSPKYLFRKEGQNVTLSCEQNLNHDAMYWYRQDPGQGLRLIYYSQIVNDFQKGDIAEGYSVSREKKESFPLTVTSAQKNPTAFYLCASRPGRQAGNQPQHFGDGTRLSIL.

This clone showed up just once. CDR3 sequence reads: CASSYSTAYNEQFF. The DNA for the CDR3 is TGTGCCAGCAGTTACTCCACAGCATACAATGAGCAGTTCTTC. The V call is TRBV6-5, the J call TRBJ2-1; D gene unclear. The CDR3 consists of 14 residues. The V end was cut by 0 bases, the J end by 4 bases, with 7 bases between. The germline gives CDR1 MNHEY, CDR2 SVGAGI.

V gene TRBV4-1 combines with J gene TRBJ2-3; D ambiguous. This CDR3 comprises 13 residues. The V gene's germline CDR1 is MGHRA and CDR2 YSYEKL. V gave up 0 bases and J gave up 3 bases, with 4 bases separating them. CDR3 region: CASSQDWTDTQYF. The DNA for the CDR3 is TGCGCCAGCAGCCAAGATTGGACAGATACGCAGTATTTT.

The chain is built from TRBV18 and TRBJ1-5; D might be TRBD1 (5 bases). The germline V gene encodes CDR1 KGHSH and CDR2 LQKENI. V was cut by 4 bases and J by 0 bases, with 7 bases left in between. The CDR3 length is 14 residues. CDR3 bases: TGTGCCAGCTCACGCAGGGATAGCAATCAGCCCCAGCATTTT. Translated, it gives CASSRRDSNQPQHF.

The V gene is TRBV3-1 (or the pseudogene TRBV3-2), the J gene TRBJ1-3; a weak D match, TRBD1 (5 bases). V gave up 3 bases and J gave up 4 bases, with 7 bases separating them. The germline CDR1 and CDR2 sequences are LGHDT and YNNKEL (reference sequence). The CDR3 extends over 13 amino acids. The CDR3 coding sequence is TGTGCCAGCAGCCACAGGGTGGGAAACACCATATATTTT. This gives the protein CASSHRVGNTIYF.

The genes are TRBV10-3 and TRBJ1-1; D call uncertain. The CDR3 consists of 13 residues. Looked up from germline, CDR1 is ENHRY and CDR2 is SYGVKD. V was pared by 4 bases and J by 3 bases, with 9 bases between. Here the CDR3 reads CAISGSWDTEAFF. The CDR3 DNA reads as TGTGCCATCAGTGGATCGTGGGACACTGAAGCTTTCTTT.

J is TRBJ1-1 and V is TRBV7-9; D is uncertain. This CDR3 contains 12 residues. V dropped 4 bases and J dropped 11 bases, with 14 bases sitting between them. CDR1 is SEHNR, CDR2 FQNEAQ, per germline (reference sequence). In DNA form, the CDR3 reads TGTGCCAGCAGCTCGCCCTCTCCGGAGGCTTTCTTT. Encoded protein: CASSSPSPEAFF.

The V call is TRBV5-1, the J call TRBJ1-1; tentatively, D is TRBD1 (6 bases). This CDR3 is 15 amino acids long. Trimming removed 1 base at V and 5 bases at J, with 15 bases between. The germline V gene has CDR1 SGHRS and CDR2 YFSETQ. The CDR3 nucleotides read TGCGCCAGCAGCTTGATAACCGGGGGCAGGACTGAAGCTTTCTTT. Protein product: CASSLITGGRTEAFF.

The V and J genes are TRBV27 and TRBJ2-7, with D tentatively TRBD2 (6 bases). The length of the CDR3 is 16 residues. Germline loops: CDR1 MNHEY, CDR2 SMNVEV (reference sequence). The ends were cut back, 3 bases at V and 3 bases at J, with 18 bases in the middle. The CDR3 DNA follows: TGTGCCAGCAGTTTGGGGAGGAGGGCCCCTGGCTACGAGCAGTACTTC. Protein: CASSLGRRAPGYEQYF.

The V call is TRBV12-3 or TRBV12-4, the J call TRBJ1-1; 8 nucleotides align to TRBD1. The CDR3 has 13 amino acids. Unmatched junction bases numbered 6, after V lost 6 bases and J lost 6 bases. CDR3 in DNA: TGTGCCAGCAGCCGGCAGGGGGCGTCTGAAGCTTTCTTT. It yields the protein CASSRQGASEAFF.

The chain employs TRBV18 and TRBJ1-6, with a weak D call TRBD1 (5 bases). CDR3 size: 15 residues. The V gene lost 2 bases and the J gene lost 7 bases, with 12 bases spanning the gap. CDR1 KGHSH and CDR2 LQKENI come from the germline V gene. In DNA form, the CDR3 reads TGTGCCAGCTCACCAATGGGGGATCGGAATTCACCCCTCCACTTT. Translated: CASSPMGDRNSPLHF.

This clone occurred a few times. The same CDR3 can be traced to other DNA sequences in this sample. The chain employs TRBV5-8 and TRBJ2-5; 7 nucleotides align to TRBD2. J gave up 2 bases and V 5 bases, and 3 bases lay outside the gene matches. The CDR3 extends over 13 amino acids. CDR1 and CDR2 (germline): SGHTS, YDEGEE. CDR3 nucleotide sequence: TGTGCCAGCAGGGGGAGGGGACAAGAGACCCAGTACTTC. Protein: CASRGRGQETQYF.

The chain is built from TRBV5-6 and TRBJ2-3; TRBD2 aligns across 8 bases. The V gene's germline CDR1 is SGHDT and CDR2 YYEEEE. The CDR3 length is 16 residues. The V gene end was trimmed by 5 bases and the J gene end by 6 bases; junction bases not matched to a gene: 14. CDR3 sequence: CASSSGLAWESDTQYF. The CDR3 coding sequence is TGTGCCAGCAGTTCCGGACTAGCATGGGAGTCGGATACGCAGTATTTT.